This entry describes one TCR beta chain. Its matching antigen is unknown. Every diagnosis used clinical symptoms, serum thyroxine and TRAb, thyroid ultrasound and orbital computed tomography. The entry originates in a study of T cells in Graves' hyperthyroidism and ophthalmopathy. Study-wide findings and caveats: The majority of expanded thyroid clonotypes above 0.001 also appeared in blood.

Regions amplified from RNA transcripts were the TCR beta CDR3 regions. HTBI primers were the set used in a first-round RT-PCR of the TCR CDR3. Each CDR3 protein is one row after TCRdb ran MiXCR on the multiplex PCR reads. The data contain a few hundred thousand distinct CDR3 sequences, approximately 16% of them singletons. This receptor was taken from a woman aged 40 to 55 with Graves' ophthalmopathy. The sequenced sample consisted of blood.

The CDR3 protein is CASSGGLRLGYEQYF. DNA of the CDR3: TGCGCCAGCAGCGGGGGACTGCGGCTCGGGTACGAGCAGTACTTC. The rearrangement uses TRBV5-1 and TRBJ2-7; D possibly corresponds to TRBD2 (6 bases). V lost 4 bases and J 4 bases, leaving 18 bases between the germline ends. CDR1 is SGHRS and CDR2 is YFSETQ in the germline V gene. The CDR3 totals 15 residues.